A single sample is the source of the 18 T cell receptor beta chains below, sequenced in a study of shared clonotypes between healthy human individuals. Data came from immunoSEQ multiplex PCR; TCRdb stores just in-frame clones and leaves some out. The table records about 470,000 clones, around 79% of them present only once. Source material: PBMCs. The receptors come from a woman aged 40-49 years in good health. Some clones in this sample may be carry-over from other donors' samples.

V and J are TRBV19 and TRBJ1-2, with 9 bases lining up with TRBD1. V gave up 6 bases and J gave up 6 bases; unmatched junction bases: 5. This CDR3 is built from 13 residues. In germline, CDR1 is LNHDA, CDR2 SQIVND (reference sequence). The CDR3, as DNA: TGTGCCAGTAGCCCCCGGGACAGGGATGGCTACACCTTC. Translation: CASSPRDRDGYTF.

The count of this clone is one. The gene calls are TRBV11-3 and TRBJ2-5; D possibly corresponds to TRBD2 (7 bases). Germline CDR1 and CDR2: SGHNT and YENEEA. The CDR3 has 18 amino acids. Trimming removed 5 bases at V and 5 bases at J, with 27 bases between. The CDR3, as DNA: TGTGCCAGCAGCCTTGGACCGGGGGCCGGTGCGGGGGATGAGACCCAGTACTTC. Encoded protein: CASSLGPGAGAGDETQYF.

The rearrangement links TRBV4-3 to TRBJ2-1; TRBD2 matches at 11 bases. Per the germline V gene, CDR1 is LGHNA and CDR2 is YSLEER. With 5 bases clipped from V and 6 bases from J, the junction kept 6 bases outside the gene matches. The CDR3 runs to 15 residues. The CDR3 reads CASSDPGTSGNEQFF. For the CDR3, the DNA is TGCGCCAGCAGCGACCCCGGGACTAGCGGCAATGAGCAGTTCTTC.

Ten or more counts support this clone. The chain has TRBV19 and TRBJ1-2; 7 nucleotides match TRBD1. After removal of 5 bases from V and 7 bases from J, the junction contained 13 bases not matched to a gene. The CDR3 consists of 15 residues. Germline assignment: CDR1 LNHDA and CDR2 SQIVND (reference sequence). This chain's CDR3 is CASSFGDREISGYTF. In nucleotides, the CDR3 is TGTGCCAGTAGTTTTGGGGACAGAGAAATATCTGGCTACACCTTC.

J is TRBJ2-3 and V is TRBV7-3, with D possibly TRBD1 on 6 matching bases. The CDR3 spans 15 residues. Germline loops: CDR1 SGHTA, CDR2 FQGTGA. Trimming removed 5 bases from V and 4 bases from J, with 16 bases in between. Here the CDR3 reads CASSKDSGGPDTQYF. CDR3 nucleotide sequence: TGTGCCAGCAGCAAGGACAGTGGCGGGCCAGATACGCAGTATTTT. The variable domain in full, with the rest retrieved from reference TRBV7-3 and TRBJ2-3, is GAGVSQTPSNKVTEKGKYVELRCDPISGHTALYWYRQSLGQGPEFLIYFQGTGAADDSGLPNDRFFAVRPEGSVSTLKIQRTERGDSAVYLCASSKDSGGPDTQYFGPGTRLTVL.

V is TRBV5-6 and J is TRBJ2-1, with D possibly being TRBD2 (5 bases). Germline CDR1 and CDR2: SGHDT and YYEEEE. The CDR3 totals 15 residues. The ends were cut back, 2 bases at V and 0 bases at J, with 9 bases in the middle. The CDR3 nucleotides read TGTGCCAGCAGCTTAACTAGATTCTCCTACAATGAGCAGTTCTTC. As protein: CASSLTRFSYNEQFF.

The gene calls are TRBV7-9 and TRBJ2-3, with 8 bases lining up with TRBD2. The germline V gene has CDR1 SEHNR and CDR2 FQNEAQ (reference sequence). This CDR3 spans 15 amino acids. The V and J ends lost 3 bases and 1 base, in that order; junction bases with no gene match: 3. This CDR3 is CASSLREDRTDTQYF. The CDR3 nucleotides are TGTGCCAGCAGCTTGCGGGAGGACCGCACAGATACGCAGTATTTT.

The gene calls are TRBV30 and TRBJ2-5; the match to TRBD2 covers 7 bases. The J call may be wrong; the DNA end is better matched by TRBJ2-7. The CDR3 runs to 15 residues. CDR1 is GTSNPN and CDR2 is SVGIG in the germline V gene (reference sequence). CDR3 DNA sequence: TGTGCCTGGAGTGGGTTCGGCGGGAGTAACTACGAGCAGTACTTC. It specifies CAWSGFGGSNYEQYF.

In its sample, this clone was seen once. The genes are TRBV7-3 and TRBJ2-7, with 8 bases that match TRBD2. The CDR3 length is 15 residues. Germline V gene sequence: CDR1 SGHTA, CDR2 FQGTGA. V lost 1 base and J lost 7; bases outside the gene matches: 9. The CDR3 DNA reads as TGTGCCAGCAGCTTAATAAGAGCGGGAGCGGGGGAGCAGTACTTC. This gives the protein CASSLIRAGAGEQYF.

The CDR3, as DNA: TGTGCCAGCAGCTTAGTCCTAGCGGGAGGGCCGGAGTCAGATACGCAGTATTTT. It yields the protein CASSLVLAGGPESDTQYF. The V call is TRBV7-2, the J call TRBJ2-3; TRBD2 aligns across 12 bases. Germline CDR1 and CDR2: SGHTA and FQGNSA. The length of the CDR3 is 18 residues. V trimming: 1 base; J trimming: 4 bases; junction bases outside the gene matches: 9.

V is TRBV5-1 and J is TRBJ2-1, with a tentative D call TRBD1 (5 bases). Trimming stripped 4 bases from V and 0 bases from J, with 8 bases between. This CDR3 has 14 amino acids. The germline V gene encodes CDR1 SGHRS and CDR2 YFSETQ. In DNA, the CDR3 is TGCGCCAGCAGCCCCAGGGACTCCTACAATGAGCAGTTCTTC. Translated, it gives CASSPRDSYNEQFF.

CDR3 nucleotides: TGCGCCAGCAGCCAGGCCCGGCCGTACCAAGAGACCCAGTACTTC. Translated: CASSQARPYQETQYF. The genes are TRBV5-1 and TRBJ2-5; D gene uncertain. Germline CDR1 is SGHRS and CDR2 is YFSETQ. Trimming removed 4 bases from V and 0 bases from J, with 13 bases in between. The CDR3 runs 15 residues.

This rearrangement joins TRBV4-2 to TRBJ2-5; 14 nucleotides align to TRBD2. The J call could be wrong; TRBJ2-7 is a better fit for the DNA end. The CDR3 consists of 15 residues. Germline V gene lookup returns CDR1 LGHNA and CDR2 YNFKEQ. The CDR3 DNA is TGTGCCAGCAGCCTTGGACTAGCGGGAGGTTACGAGCAGTACTTC. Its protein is CASSLGLAGGYEQYF.

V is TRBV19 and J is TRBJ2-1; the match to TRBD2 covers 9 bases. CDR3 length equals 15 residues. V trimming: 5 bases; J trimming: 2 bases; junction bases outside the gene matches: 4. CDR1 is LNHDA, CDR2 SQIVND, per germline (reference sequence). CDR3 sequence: CASSDGLATYNEQFF. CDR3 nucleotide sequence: TGTGCCAGTAGTGACGGACTAGCGACCTACAATGAGCAGTTCTTC.

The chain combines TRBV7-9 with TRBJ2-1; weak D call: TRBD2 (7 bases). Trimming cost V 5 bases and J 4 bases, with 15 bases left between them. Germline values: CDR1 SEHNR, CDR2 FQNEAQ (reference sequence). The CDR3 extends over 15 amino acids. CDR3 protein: CASSPRGRGYNEQFF. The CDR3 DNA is TGTGCCAGCAGCCCAAGGGGGAGGGGGTACAATGAGCAGTTCTTC.

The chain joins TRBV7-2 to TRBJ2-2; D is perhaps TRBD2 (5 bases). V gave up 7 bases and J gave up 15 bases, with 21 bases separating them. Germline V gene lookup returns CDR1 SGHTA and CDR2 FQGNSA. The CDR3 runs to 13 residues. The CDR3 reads CASKLDLQFKVFF. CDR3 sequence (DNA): TGTGCCAGCAAATTGGACTTACAGTTCAAGGTGTTTTTT.

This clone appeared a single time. CDR3 residues: CASSFRAGGYYEQYF. CDR3 nucleotide sequence: TGTGCCAGCAGCTTCCGGGCCGGGGGTTACTACGAGCAGTACTTC. The chain uses TRBV7-9 and TRBJ2-5; D possibly corresponds to TRBD2 (6 bases). The DNA end favors TRBJ2-7, so the J call may be wrong. This CDR3 comprises 15 residues. Germline loops: CDR1 SEHNR, CDR2 FQNEAQ (reference sequence).

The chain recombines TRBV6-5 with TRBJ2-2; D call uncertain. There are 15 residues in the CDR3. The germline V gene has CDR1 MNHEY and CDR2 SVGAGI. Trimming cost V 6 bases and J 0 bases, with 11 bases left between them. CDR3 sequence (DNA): TGTGCCAGCAGATACACCTCCACGAACACCGGGGAGCTGTTTTTT. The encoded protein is CASRYTSTNTGELFF.